The 13 T cell receptor beta chains listed next were all sequenced from one sample in a study of tumor-infiltrating lymphocytes in primary liver carcinoma. TCR beta cDNA was prepared out of around 460 ng total RNA by means of a constant-region primer. Libraries covering TCR beta were generated through three nested multiplex PCR rounds (using a slightly modified ARM-PCR). Investigators reported that the first two PCR rounds, at 10 cycles each, used TRBV1-TRBV30 forward primers with a C-beta reverse primer. TCRdb processed the multiplex PCR reads anew with MiXCR; each CDR3 protein has one entry. The data show about 99,000 distinct CDR3 sequences, 55% to 70% seen once. Scientists recovered RNA and DNA together from around 20-30 mg of unsorted bulk tissue. Sequenced input: liver tumor tissue from sampling region 5. Described subset: tumor region T5, tumor centre. The receptor set was obtained from a woman aged 55-75 years with primary liver carcinoma and hepatitis B virus infection.

A remark on this clonotype: A read error may account for a junction end that differs from germline. The rearrangement uses TRBV29-1 and TRBJ2-7; a weak D match, TRBD2 (5 bases). Germline values: CDR1 SQVTM, CDR2 ANQGSEA. CDR3 length: 12 amino acids. The CDR3 coding sequence is TGCAGCGTTGCCCCGGGGTCCTGCGAGCAGTACTTC. It specifies CSVAPGSCEQYF.

Notes on this clonotype: A single base separates this from a much larger clone, so it may be a read error. This chain uses TRBV28 with TRBJ2-1; 11 bases line up with TRBD2. This CDR3 has 18 amino acids. Germline assignment: CDR1 MDHEN and CDR2 SYDVKM. The junction had 11 bases not matched to a gene; V was cut back by 4 bases and J by 3 bases. CDR3 in amino acids: CASSSPSATSGSYNEQFF. In nucleotides, the CDR3 is TGTGCCAGCAGTTCACCTTCGGCTACTAGCGGGAGCTACAATGAGCAGTTCTTC.

This clonotype was detected ten times or more. The chain uses TRBV6-1 and TRBJ2-1; no clear D. The germline CDR1 and CDR2 sequences are MNHNS and SASEGT. Between the trimmed V and J ends, which lost 6 bases and 6 bases, there was a span of 12 bases. CDR3 size: 13 residues. CDR3 in DNA: TGTGCCAGCAGCGGCGGCCGCGGCAATGAGCAGTTCTTC. As protein: CASSGGRGNEQFF.

Regarding this clonotype: Just one base apart from a much larger clone, this may be a read error. The V and J genes are TRBV28 and TRBJ2-7; D is possibly TRBD2 (6 bases). In germline, CDR1 is MDHEN, CDR2 SYDVKM. CDR3 length equals 13 residues. The CDR3: CTSRLGAANEQYF. CDR3 nucleotide sequence: TGTACCAGCAGACTAGGGGCGGCTAACGAGCAGTACTTC. Full variable domain (rest looked up from reference TRBV28 and TRBJ2-7): DVKVTQSSRYLVKRTGEKVFLECVQDMDHENMFWYRQDPGLGLRLIYFSYDVKMKEKGDIPEGYSVSREKKERFSLILESASTNQTSMYLCTSRLGAANEQYFGPGTRLTVT.

The chain combines TRBV28 with TRBJ2-1, with D tentatively TRBD1 or TRBD2 (6 bases each). This CDR3 contains 12 residues. V lost 5 bases and J 15 bases, leaving 17 bases between the germline ends. CDR1 is MDHEN and CDR2 is SYDVKM in the germline V gene. The CDR3 bases are TGTGCCAGCAGTCCCAGAGGGGGGTCGGGGTTCTTC. Residues: CASSPRGGSGFF.

This clonotype was detected once. One end of the junction varies from germline; a read error may be responsible. The chain joins TRBV12-3 or TRBV12-4 to TRBJ1-1; D gene unclear. The CDR3 spans 13 residues. Here the CDR3 DNA reads TGTACCAGCAGTGGACGGGAGAACATTGAAGCTTTCTTT. Encoded protein: CTSSGRENIEAFF.

Points on this clonotype: The CDR3 end shows no conserved phenylalanine or tryptophan, and so a read error is likely. The J gene is TRBJ2-3, the V gene TRBV11-2; 7 positions match TRBD2. Germline-derived CDR1 and CDR2 are SGHAT and FQNNGV. The CDR3 consists of 17 residues. The CDR3 loop is CASNLRGLTYTSDTQYV. In DNA form, the CDR3 reads TGTGCCAGCAACTTAAGGGGACTAACGTACACGTCAGATACGCAGTATGTT.

As concerns this clonotype: A junction boundary mismatches the germline segment, possibly from a read error. This sequence joins TRBV11-2 and TRBJ2-3; 10 bases agree with TRBD1. From germline, CDR1 is SGHAT and CDR2 FQNNGV. The CDR3 spans 15 residues. CDR3 in DNA: TGTGCCAGCAGTTCCCTGACAGGGGGCACAAATACGCAGTATTTT. Residues: CASSSLTGGTNTQYF. Looking up the rest from reference TRBV11-2 and TRBJ2-3 gives the full variable domain: EAGVAQSPRYKIIEKRQSVAFWCNPISGHATLYWYQQILGQGPKLLIQFQNNGVVDDSQLPKDRFSAERLKGVDSTLKIQPAKLEDSAVYLCASSSLTGGTNTQYFGPGTRLTVL.

As to this clonotype: A read error is possible here, since a much larger clone lies one base away. J is TRBJ1-1 and V is TRBV25-1; D unresolved. The V gene lost 3 bases and the J gene lost 13 bases, with 15 bases spanning the gap. The CDR3 length is 12 residues. Germline V gene sequence: CDR1 MGHDK, CDR2 SYGVNS. The CDR3 nucleotides read TGTGCCAGCAGTGAGGCTGGGCCTGGAGGTTTCTTT. Translating it yields CASSEAGPGGFF.

Details on this clonotype: A much larger clone lies a single base off, so this may be a read error. The chain uses TRBV12-3 or TRBV12-4 and TRBJ1-2; D call uncertain. CDR3 length: 13 residues. V lost 8 bases and J 3 bases, leaving 13 bases between the germline ends. The DNA of the CDR3 is TGTGCCAGCGGCAGACCATCGGACTATGGCTACACCTTC. Translated: CASGRPSDYGYTF.

Regarding this clonotype: One end of the junction fails to match germline, which may point to a read error. The chain employs TRBV11-1 and TRBJ2-2, with 11 bases lining up with TRBD2. The V gene's germline CDR1 is SGHAT and CDR2 FQDESV (reference sequence). CDR3 length: 20 amino acids. The CDR3 spells CASRATSGTSGSTNTRELFF. As DNA, the CDR3 is TGTGCCAGCAGGGCAACCTCCGGGACTAGCGGCAGTACGAACACCCGGGAGCTGTTTTTT.

Concerning this clonotype: Without the conserved terminal phenylalanine or tryptophan, this CDR3 likely stems from a read error. This chain uses TRBV28 with TRBJ2-3; TRBD1 matches at 10 bases. The CDR3 is made up of 16 amino acids. Germline CDR1 and CDR2: MDHEN and SYDVKM. Trimming cost V 11 bases and J 4 bases; bases outside gene matches: 15. CDR3 DNA sequence: TGTGCCTCGCACCTGGGACAGGGGTGGGGCGCAGATACGCAGTATTGT. This codes for CASHLGQGWGADTQYC.

As to this clonotype: Since no conserved phenylalanine or tryptophan closes the CDR3, a read error is the likely cause. This rearrangement joins TRBV11-2 to TRBJ1-6; D uncertain. Per germline, CDR1 SGHAT and CDR2 FQNNGV. This CDR3 is 13 amino acids long. The CDR3 is CVSSFVMNSPLHY. The CDR3 DNA sequence: TGTGTCAGCAGCTTTGTAATGAACTCACCCCTCCACTAT.